One sample yielded the 22 T cell receptor beta chains listed below, sequenced in a study of shared clonotypes between healthy human individuals (dated by TCRdb to 2020 to 2021). CD8 naive samples consisted of CD45RO-negative cells that were positively selected for CCR7, yielding a CD45RA+CCR7+ population without TemRA cells. The library was made by the immunoSEQ multiplex PCR assay. Drawn from immuneACCESS, this table holds only the in-frame rearrangements with V and J called that TCRdb kept. Clones are partly lost; checked studies trace under half to an unresolved V gene and leave the rest unexplained. The sample table holds 2 million to 2.5 million clones, of which approximately 95% were seen once. Clones ranked in the top ten supply 1% to 1.3% of the sample. The sample was naive CD8+ T cells sorted from blood. The sample's cell subset or site, from its label and the paper: CD45RA+CCR7+. The source is a man aged 18 to 30 in good health.

The chain couples TRBV30 to TRBJ1-4; 7 bases are shared with TRBD1. There are 13 residues in the CDR3. The germline V gene has CDR1 GTSNPN and CDR2 SVGIG (reference sequence). The V segment lost 7 bases and the J segment 4 bases; nucleotides outside the gene matches: 6. As DNA, the CDR3 is TGTGCCTCCCAACAGGGGCTTAATGAAAAACTGTTTTTT. Residues: CASQQGLNEKLFF.

The chain combines TRBV9 with TRBJ2-7; D is unresolved. The CDR3 totals 13 residues. Trimming removed 4 bases at V and 2 bases at J, with 10 bases between. The V gene's germline CDR1 is SGDLS and CDR2 YYNGEE. CDR3 in amino acids: CASSPGPPYEQYF. CDR3 in DNA: TGTGCCAGCAGCCCGGGCCCCCCCTACGAGCAGTACTTC.

This clone was seen just once. The chain carries TRBV4-1 and TRBJ1-3; D gene ambiguous. CDR1 and CDR2 from the germline V gene are MGHRA and YSYEKL. The CDR3 contains 15 residues. Trimming removed 0 bases from V and 2 bases from J, with 8 bases in between. The CDR3 loop reads CASSQDLEAGNTIYF. In nucleotides, the CDR3 is TGCGCCAGCAGCCAAGATCTCGAGGCTGGAAACACCATATATTTT.

The rearrangement uses TRBV6-5 and TRBJ2-1; the match to TRBD1 covers 7 bases. The J segment lost 0 bases and the V segment lost 2 bases, leaving 4 bases of the junction unmatched. Germline CDR1 reads MNHEY; CDR2 reads SVGAGI. The CDR3 is 16 amino acids. The CDR3 region has the DNA TGTGCCAGCAGTTACCACCGGGACAGCTCCTACAATGAGCAGTTCTTC. The encoded protein is CASSYHRDSSYNEQFF.

The CDR3 region is CASSTGTSYNEQFF. The CDR3 DNA sequence: TGTGCCAGCAGTACCGGGACTAGCTACAATGAGCAGTTCTTC. V gene TRBV2 combines with J gene TRBJ2-1; the match to TRBD2 covers 8 bases. The V segment lost 5 bases and the J segment 3 bases; nucleotides outside the gene matches: 3. Germline-derived CDR1 and CDR2 are SNHLY and FYNNEI. CDR3 length: 14 residues.

For this clone: Relative to the germline gene, one junction end is altered; a read error may explain this. The V gene is TRBV28, the J gene TRBJ2-7; D unclear. The CDR3 extends over 12 amino acids. The germline gives CDR1 MDHEN, CDR2 SYDVKM. In nucleotides, the CDR3 is TGTGCCAGCAGTTCAAGCCGACATTCCCCCGACTTC. Translating it yields CASSSSRHSPDF.

This clone was detected once. V usage is TRBV7-9 and J usage is TRBJ2-1; no definite D call. The CDR3 is made up of 17 amino acids. Germline V gene sequence: CDR1 SEHNR, CDR2 FQNEAQ (reference sequence). The ends were cut back, 4 bases at V and 0 bases at J, with 16 bases in the middle. The CDR3 DNA is TGTGCCAGCAGCTCGTCCCGGGCTTCGAGCTCCTACAATGAGCAGTTCTTC. Residues: CASSSSRASSSYNEQFF.

The chain uses TRBV5-8 and TRBJ2-2; 9 bases match TRBD1. J gave up 4 bases and V 3 bases, and 7 bases lay outside the gene matches. Germline-derived CDR1 and CDR2 are SGHTS and YDEGEE. The CDR3 length is 16 residues. CDR3 region: CASSSTGTGTTGELFF. Here the CDR3 DNA reads TGTGCCAGCAGCTCGACCGGGACAGGGACCACCGGGGAGCTGTTTTTT.

This chain links TRBV6-1 with TRBJ2-3, with 14 bases that match TRBD2. The CDR3 is 15 amino acids. V lost 7 bases to trimming and J lost 1 base; unmatched junction nucleotides: 1. The V gene's germline CDR1 is MNHNS and CDR2 SASEGT. Here the CDR3 reads CASTGLAGGTDTQYF. CDR3 nucleotide sequence: TGTGCCAGCACGGGACTAGCGGGGGGCACAGATACGCAGTATTTT.

J is TRBJ1-1 and V is TRBV28; the D is unclear. The ends were cut back, 7 bases at V and 6 bases at J, with 21 bases in the middle. The germline V gene has CDR1 MDHEN and CDR2 SYDVKM. CDR3 length: 15 amino acids. The CDR3 reads CASIMTVWGRAEAFF. The CDR3 region has the DNA TGTGCCAGCATCATGACCGTGTGGGGTAGGGCTGAAGCTTTCTTT.

The chain links TRBV7-2 to TRBJ2-7; 8 nucleotides line up with TRBD2. CDR1 and CDR2 from the germline V gene are SGHTA and FQGNSA. The CDR3 spans 17 residues. With 5 bases clipped from V and 7 bases from J, the junction kept 19 bases outside the gene matches. In DNA, the CDR3 is TGTGCCAGCAGCCCCGGTGTGGGGACTAGGTTTGTGGGGGAGCAGTACTTC. It translates to CASSPGVGTRFVGEQYF.

The chain couples TRBV11-2 to TRBJ2-2; 10 bases match TRBD2. V lost 8 bases to trimming and J lost 6 bases; unmatched junction nucleotides: 9. CDR1 and CDR2 (germline): SGHAT, FQNNGV. The CDR3 loop spans 15 amino acids. In nucleotides, the CDR3 is TGTGCCAGCCGACGCCTAGCGGGAGTGCCCGGGGAGCTGTTTTTT. The encoded protein is CASRRLAGVPGELFF.

V gene TRBV20-1 combines with J gene TRBJ1-1; possible D gene TRBD1, 6 bases. Trimming left V 5 bases short and J 6 bases short, with 10 bases between. Germline assignment: CDR1 DFQATT and CDR2 SNEGSKA (reference sequence). There are 11 residues in the CDR3. The CDR3 DNA sequence: TGCAGTGCTCGACAGGTCGCTGAAGCTTTCTTT. Translated: CSARQVAEAFF.

The J gene is TRBJ1-6, the V gene TRBV7-9; tentatively, D is TRBD1 (6 bases). Germline CDR1 SEHNR, CDR2 FQNEAQ (reference sequence). Trimming removed 4 bases at V and 3 bases at J, with 10 bases between. The length of the CDR3 is 15 residues. The CDR3 here is CASSSEGDYNSPLHF. DNA for the CDR3: TGTGCCAGCAGCTCTGAGGGGGACTATAATTCACCCCTCCACTTT. Full variable domain (remainder filled in from reference TRBV7-9 and TRBJ1-6): DTGVSQNPRHKITKRGQNVTFRCDPISEHNRLYWYRQTLGQGPEFLTYFQNEAQLEKSRLLSDRFSAERPKGSFSTLEIQRTEQGDSAMYLCASSSEGDYNSPLHFGNGTRLTVT.

The J gene is TRBJ2-7, the V gene TRBV19; tentative D call: TRBD2 (5 bases). V lost 6 bases and J 3 bases, leaving 21 bases between the germline ends. Germline V gives CDR1 LNHDA, CDR2 SQIVND (reference sequence). The CDR3 is 16 residues long. CDR3 in amino acids: CASRPSGVAARYEQYF. The CDR3 DNA sequence: TGTGCCAGTAGACCGTCCGGGGTAGCAGCCCGCTACGAGCAGTACTTC.

As to this clone: It is unclear where the CDR3 begins or ends on the DNA, so no DNA is shown, and the CDR3 is as TCRdb lists it. J is TRBJ2-2 and V is TRBV21-1; the DNA was not compared with TRBD2, the D call given in the table. TRBV21-1 is marked as a pseudogene. The CDR3 length is 19 residues, termini included. Here the CDR3 reads CASSVTPWASGNRSGELFF.

The chain couples TRBV7-9 to TRBJ2-7; TRBD2 aligns across 9 bases. This CDR3 is built from 15 residues. Germline lookup yields CDR1 SEHNR and CDR2 FQNEAQ (reference sequence). After removal of 3 bases from V and 3 bases from J, the junction contained 6 bases not matched to a gene. CDR3: CASSFAGGPLYEQYF. The CDR3 DNA sequence: TGTGCCAGCAGCTTTGCGGGAGGGCCTCTCTACGAGCAGTACTTC.

J is TRBJ1-2 and V is TRBV29-1, with D tentatively TRBD1 (5 bases). Trimming took off 3 bases at V and 7 bases at J, with 15 bases between the two ends. This CDR3 is built from 13 residues. Germline V lookup: CDR1 SQVTM, CDR2 ANQGSEA. The DNA of the CDR3 is TGCAGCGTTGACGGGGGAGGCACGACTGGCTACACCTTC. The encoded protein is CSVDGGGTTGYTF.

The chain has TRBV7-6 and TRBJ2-3; D gene unclear. This CDR3 is built from 15 residues. Germline CDR1 reads SGHVS; CDR2 reads FNYEAQ. The V end lost 6 bases, the J end lost 3 bases, and 16 bases lay between the germline ends. For the CDR3, the DNA is TGTGCCAGCAGTCCCACTCCACTCGAGACAGATACGCAGTATTTT. It is translated as CASSPTPLETDTQYF.

The chain uses TRBV2 and TRBJ2-7; 8 nucleotides agree with TRBD1. CDR3 size: 16 residues. With 1 base clipped from V and 5 bases from J, the junction kept 10 bases outside the gene matches. Per the germline V gene, CDR1 is SNHLY and CDR2 is FYNNEI. The CDR3 bases are TGTGCCAGCAGTGAAGAGATAACACAGGGGGTCAACGAGCAGTACTTC. Protein product: CASSEEITQGVNEQYF.

This clone was seen only once. This chain joins TRBV25-1 and TRBJ2-7; D ambiguous. The V and J ends lost 8 bases and 1 base respectively, with 15 bases between them. Per germline, CDR1 MGHDK and CDR2 SYGVNS. The CDR3 is 14 residues long. The CDR3 sequence: CASLSGPNSYEQYF. The CDR3 nucleotides read TGTGCCAGCCTCTCGGGCCCCAATTCCTACGAGCAGTACTTC.

Concerning this clone itself: At the DNA level, this CDR3 is encoded by other sequences in the same sample as well. The gene calls are TRBV29-1 and TRBJ2-7; D uncertain. Germline lookup yields CDR1 SQVTM and CDR2 ANQGSEA. CDR3 length: 12 residues. V was clipped by 3 bases and J by 3 bases, with 9 bases between them. CDR3 in amino acids: CSVEDNSYEQYF. The CDR3 DNA sequence: TGCAGCGTTGAGGATAATAGCTACGAGCAGTACTTC.